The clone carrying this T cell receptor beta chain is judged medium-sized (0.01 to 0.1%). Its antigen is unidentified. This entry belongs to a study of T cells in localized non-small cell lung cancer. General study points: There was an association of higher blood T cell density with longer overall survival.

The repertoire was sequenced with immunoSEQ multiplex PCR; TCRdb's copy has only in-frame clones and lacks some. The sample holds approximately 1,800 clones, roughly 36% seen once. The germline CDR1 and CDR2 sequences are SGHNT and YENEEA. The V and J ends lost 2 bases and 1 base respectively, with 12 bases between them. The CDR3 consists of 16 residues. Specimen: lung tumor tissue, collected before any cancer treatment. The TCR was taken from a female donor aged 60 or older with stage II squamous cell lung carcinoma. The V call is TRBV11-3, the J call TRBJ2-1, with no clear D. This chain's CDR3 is CASSLYYQASYNEQFF. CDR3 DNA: TGTGCCAGCAGCTTATACTACCAAGCTTCCTACAATGAGCAGTTCTTC.